The next 9 T cell receptor beta chains were all read from a single sample in a study of shared clonotypes between healthy human individuals (dated by TCRdb to the early 2020s). The library came from the immunoSEQ multiplex PCR assay. Here the immuneACCESS table is served through TCRdb, limited to in-frame sequences with V and J called. Missing clones are a known gap in these copies; in checked studies unresolved V genes cover under half, and the rest lacks a known reason. Recorded for this sample are some 1 million clones; about 70% of them occurred a single time. The ten largest clones add up to about 1.5% of the sample. The sample was memory CD4+ T cells sorted from blood. Explained via the paper, the cell subset or site label denotes: CD45RA-negative fraction. These TCRs come from a man aged 18 to 30 in good health.

CDR3 coding DNA: TGTGCCAGCAGCGTAGGGACCTACGAGCAGTACTTC. It codes for CASSVGTYEQYF. This chain joins TRBV9 and TRBJ2-7; D uncertain. Germline V gene lookup returns CDR1 SGDLS and CDR2 YYNGEE. V lost 0 bases and J lost 2, with 3 bases in between. This CDR3 contains 12 residues.

The gene calls are TRBV28 and TRBJ1-1, with TRBD1 identical over 7 bases. This CDR3 is 17 amino acids long. Germline CDR1 reads MDHEN; CDR2 reads SYDVKM. J was trimmed by 1 base and V by 2 bases; bases with no gene match: 10. CDR3 coding DNA: TGTGCCAGCAGTTTAGTCCCACAGGGGATAGGGAACACTGAAGCTTTCTTT. Encoded protein: CASSLVPQGIGNTEAFF.

This clone was seen only once. The chain employs TRBV10-3 and TRBJ2-7, with TRBD1 identical over 7 bases. V lost 2 bases and J lost 7; bases outside the gene matches: 20. Germline lookup yields CDR1 ENHRY and CDR2 SYGVKD. The CDR3 runs to 18 residues. The CDR3 reads CAISETALRQGKAWEQYF. Here the CDR3 DNA reads TGTGCCATCAGTGAGACCGCGTTAAGACAGGGTAAGGCCTGGGAGCAGTACTTC.

This clone was observed many times. The chain uses TRBV30 and TRBJ1-1; D is ambiguous. This CDR3 region has 13 residues. From germline, CDR1 is GTSNPN and CDR2 SVGIG (reference sequence). Deletions cut 4 bases from V and 7 bases from J, with 16 bases between. The CDR3 coding sequence is TGTGCCTGGAAAAGCGACTTCTATCTTGAAGCTTTCTTT. It is translated as CAWKSDFYLEAFF.

The rearrangement uses TRBV4-1 and TRBJ2-7, with D perhaps TRBD2 (5 bases). The germline gives CDR1 MGHRA, CDR2 YSYEKL. The V end lost 1 base, the J end lost 0 bases, and 13 bases lay between the germline ends. The CDR3 runs to 16 residues. CDR3 region: CASSQASFGVSYEQYF. The CDR3 coding sequence is TGCGCCAGCAGCCAAGCCTCTTTCGGGGTCTCCTACGAGCAGTACTTC.

This chain uses TRBV30 with TRBJ1-6; 9 nucleotides match TRBD1. Germline V gene sequence: CDR1 GTSNPN, CDR2 SVGIG (reference sequence). The CDR3 is made up of 15 amino acids. The J segment lost 7 bases and the V segment lost 2 bases, leaving 6 bases of the junction unmatched. The CDR3 here is CAWSPRTGANSPLHF. The CDR3 nucleotides are TGTGCCTGGAGTCCCAGGACAGGGGCAAATTCACCCCTCCACTTT.

The J gene is TRBJ2-3, the V gene TRBV11-2; D remains ambiguous. CDR1 SGHAT and CDR2 FQNNGV come from the germline V gene. The V end lost 6 bases, the J end lost 0 bases, and 13 bases lay between the germline ends. The CDR3 is 15 residues long. The CDR3 loop is CASRSRSSSTDTQYF. The CDR3 DNA follows: TGTGCCAGCAGGTCGAGGTCTTCTAGCACAGATACGCAGTATTTT.

In regard to this clone: A much bigger clone sits one base away, suggesting this may be a read error. V usage is TRBV7-9 and J usage is TRBJ1-6; 7 bases line up with TRBD1. Germline V gives CDR1 SEHNR, CDR2 FQNEAQ (reference sequence). V shed 1 base and J 8 bases; nucleotides not matched to a gene: 2. The CDR3 loop spans 14 amino acids. The CDR3: CASSLGQGYSPLHF. The CDR3 region has the DNA TGTGCCAGCAGCTTAGGACAGGGTTATTCACCCCTCCACTTT.

This clone was observed at least ten times. The V call is TRBV28, the J call TRBJ1-2; D call uncertain. The CDR3 consists of 11 residues. The germline CDR1 and CDR2 sequences are MDHEN and SYDVKM. The V end was cut by 6 bases, the J end by 8 bases, with 10 bases between. The CDR3 region is CASREERGYTF. In DNA form, the CDR3 reads TGTGCCAGCAGGGAGGAGAGGGGCTACACCTTC.